This T cell receptor beta chain derives from a study of blood T cells in healthy people across ages. The use of a sample-barcoded 5' primer and a J-beta primer mix characterized a second PCR of about 7 to 12 cycles. TCRdb passed the 5' RACE reads through MiXCR, listing each CDR3 protein once. The data contain hundreds of thousands of distinct CDR3 sequences, 20% to 25% of them singletons. The V gene lost 1 base and the J gene lost 8 bases, with 23 bases spanning the gap. The CDR3 contains 17 residues. Separately, the same data were catalogued under a study of T cells of mothers and their children. This second study says: Material was donated by three healthy Caucasian mothers and their six children.

The chain is built from TRBV12-3 or TRBV12-4 and TRBJ1-2; tentatively, D is TRBD1 (5 bases). Sequencing input: blood. This sequence originates from a boy aged 5-17 years in good health. In nucleotides, the CDR3 is TGTGCCAGCAGTTTAGGTGCATGGGGGAGCTTCTCAGAAGGCTACACCTTC. This sequence encodes CASSLGAWGSFSEGYTF.